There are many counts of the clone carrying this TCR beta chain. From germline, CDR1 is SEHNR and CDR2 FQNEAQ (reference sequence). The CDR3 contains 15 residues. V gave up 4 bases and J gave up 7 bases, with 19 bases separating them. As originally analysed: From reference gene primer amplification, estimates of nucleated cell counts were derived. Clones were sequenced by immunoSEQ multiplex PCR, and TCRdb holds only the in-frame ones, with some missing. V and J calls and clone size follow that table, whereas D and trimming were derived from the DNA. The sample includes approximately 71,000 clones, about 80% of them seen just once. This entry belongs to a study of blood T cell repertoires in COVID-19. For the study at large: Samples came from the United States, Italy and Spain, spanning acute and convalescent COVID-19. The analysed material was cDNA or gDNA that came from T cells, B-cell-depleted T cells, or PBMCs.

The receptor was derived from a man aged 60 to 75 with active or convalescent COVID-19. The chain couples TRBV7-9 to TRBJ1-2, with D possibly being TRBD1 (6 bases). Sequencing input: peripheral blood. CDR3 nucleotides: TGTGCCAGCAGCTACCCGGAGGGGGGGACGGGTGGCTACACCTTC. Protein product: CASSYPEGGTGGYTF.